What follows are 18 T cell receptor beta chains derived from one specimen sequenced in a study of control samples from healthy donors and cancer patients. Profiling relied on immunoSEQ multiplex PCR, and the TCRdb table lists in-frame clones only, not all of them. This table has roughly 150,000 clones, about 90% appearing once. Sequenced input: blood. These receptor sequences come from a man aged 18 to 35 in good health.

The V call is TRBV18, the J call TRBJ1-2; D perhaps matches TRBD1 (5 bases). Germline loops: CDR1 KGHSH, CDR2 LQKENI. Trimming removed 3 bases from V and 3 bases from J, with 17 bases in between. This CDR3 comprises 16 residues. The CDR3 is CASSPPSIGADYGYTF. The DNA for the CDR3 is TGTGCCAGCTCACCGCCGTCCATAGGGGCGGACTATGGCTACACCTTC.

The V call is TRBV28, the J call TRBJ1-5; 8 nucleotides match TRBD1. The CDR3 sequence is 16 residues long. Germline V gives CDR1 MDHEN, CDR2 SYDVKM. The ends lost 5 bases at V and 7 bases at J; junction bases unmatched: 13. Here the CDR3 DNA reads TGTGCCAGCAGTACCCTCCGACAGGGGTTTTGGCAGCCCCAGCATTTT. Encoded protein: CASSTLRQGFWQPQHF.

This chain links TRBV5-4 with TRBJ2-5; possible D gene TRBD1, 5 bases. V lost 1 base to trimming and J lost 1 base, with 14 bases between them. CDR1 and CDR2 (germline): SGHNT, YYREEE (reference sequence). The CDR3 loop spans 16 amino acids. CDR3 region: CASSLRTTTVQETQYF. In nucleotides, the CDR3 is TGTGCCAGCAGCTTGAGGACGACGACAGTCCAAGAGACCCAGTACTTC. Full variable domain (outside the CDR3, taken from reference TRBV5-4 and TRBJ2-5): ETGVTQSPTHLIKTRGQQVTLRCSSQSGHNTVSWYQQALGQGPQFIFQYYREEENGRGNFPPRFSGLQFPNYSSELNVNALELDDSALYLCASSLRTTTVQETQYFGPGTRLLVL.

The rearrangement links TRBV7-2 to TRBJ2-6; D is unclear. In germline, CDR1 is SGHTA, CDR2 FQGNSA. V shed 5 bases and J shed 12 bases, with 11 bases lying between them. The CDR3 is 12 residues long. In DNA form, the CDR3 reads TGTGCCAGCAGCCCCGCGGACGGCGTCCTGACTTTC. It yields the protein CASSPADGVLTF.

The chain has TRBV7-8 and TRBJ2-7; perhaps TRBD2 as D (6 bases). This CDR3 has 17 amino acids. The germline CDR1 and CDR2 sequences are SGHVS and FQNEAQ. The V end lost 1 base, the J end lost 3 bases, and 19 bases lay between the germline ends. The CDR3 region has the DNA TGTGCCAGCAGCTTAGGTGGAGGGTTGTGGATGGGCTACGAGCAGTACTTC. This sequence encodes CASSLGGGLWMGYEQYF.

The rearrangement uses TRBV19 and TRBJ2-1; maybe TRBD1 (5 bases). The CDR3 runs 14 residues. V lost 3 bases, J lost 9 bases, and 15 bases lay in between. The V gene's germline CDR1 is LNHDA and CDR2 SQIVND (reference sequence). CDR3 bases: TGTGCCAGTAGTATGTTTGGACACATGGCTGAGCAGTTCTTC. This codes for CASSMFGHMAEQFF.

This sequence joins TRBV7-2 and TRBJ2-5; a possible D gene is TRBD1 (5 bases). The V gene's germline CDR1 is SGHTA and CDR2 FQGNSA. Trimming shortened V by 1 base and J by 3 bases, and 9 bases separated the two germline ends. The CDR3 extends over 14 amino acids. CDR3: CASSLGTLKETQYF. CDR3 DNA: TGTGCCAGCAGCTTAGGGACACTAAAAGAGACCCAGTACTTC.

This clone is a singleton in its sample. The chain has TRBV7-2 and TRBJ2-5; 8 bases are shared with TRBD2. There are 14 residues in the CDR3. Trimming removed 3 bases from V and 6 bases from J; junction bases left unmatched: 6. From germline, CDR1 is SGHTA and CDR2 FQGNSA. CDR3 sequence: CASSFGGGKQTQYF. The CDR3 bases are TGTGCCAGCAGCTTCGGGGGGGGGAAGCAGACCCAGTACTTC.

This chain connects TRBV27 to TRBJ2-3; weak D call: TRBD1 (6 bases). The germline CDR1 and CDR2 sequences are MNHEY and SMNVEV (reference sequence). The length of the CDR3 is 13 residues. The V gene lost 5 bases and the J gene lost 6 bases, with 12 bases spanning the gap. Written as DNA, the CDR3 is TGTGCCAGCAGTCCCAACAGGGCTGATACGCAGTATTTT. It specifies CASSPNRADTQYF.

This rearrangement joins TRBV19 to TRBJ1-4; D is unclear. V lost 5 bases to trimming and J lost 8 bases, with 15 bases between them. This CDR3 has 14 residues. CDR1 LNHDA and CDR2 SQIVND come from the germline V gene (reference sequence). CDR3 bases: TGTGCCAGTAGTCAAACCGAGGGTACAGAAAAACTGTTTTTT. It specifies CASSQTEGTEKLFF.

This chain joins TRBV10-1 and TRBJ1-5, with D perhaps TRBD1 (5 bases). The CDR3 is made up of 17 amino acids. Trimming removed 7 bases from V and 0 bases from J, with 19 bases in between. The V gene's germline CDR1 is WNHNN and CDR2 SYGVQD (reference sequence). CDR3 loop: CASNPRSGRNSNQPQHF. The CDR3 bases are TGCGCCAGCAACCCGCGGTCGGGGCGAAATAGCAATCAGCCCCAGCATTTT.

Written as DNA, the CDR3 is TGTGTCAGAAAGTTGCCAGGGCCCGTCTATGGCTACACCTTC. Its translation is CVRKLPGPVYGYTF. The V gene is TRBV7-5, the J gene TRBJ1-2; TRBD1 is the table's D call and was not checked against the DNA. TRBV7-5 is assigned pseudogene status. The CDR3 extends over 14 amino acids.

J is TRBJ2-3 and V is TRBV4-3, with D perhaps being TRBD1 or TRBD2 (6 bases each). The germline V gene encodes CDR1 LGHNA and CDR2 YSLEER. Trimming left V 0 bases short and J 3 bases short, with 16 bases between. This CDR3 region has 17 residues. CDR3 residues: CASSQDQLGGETDTQYF. The CDR3 DNA reads TGCGCCAGCAGCCAAGATCAGTTGGGGGGCGAAACAGATACGCAGTATTTT.

The chain has TRBV6-5 and TRBJ1-1; D is uncertain. There are 14 residues in the CDR3. Germline CDR1 MNHEY, CDR2 SVGAGI. V was cut by 6 bases and J by 2 bases, with 13 bases left in between. For the CDR3, the DNA is TGTGCCAGCAGCGAGGTAGCAGGTAACACTGAAGCTTTCTTT. Its translation: CASSEVAGNTEAFF.

This clone was found a few times. V gene TRBV7-9 combines with J gene TRBJ1-2; perhaps TRBD1 as D (6 bases). The length of the CDR3 is 13 residues. Germline CDR1 is SEHNR and CDR2 is FQNEAQ (reference sequence). Trimming cost V 5 bases and J 2 bases, with 9 bases left between them. CDR3 sequence reads: CASSRDRNYGYTF. The CDR3 bases are TGTGCCAGCAGCCGAGACAGGAACTATGGCTACACCTTC.

The rearrangement joins TRBV7-2 to TRBJ2-3, with D perhaps TRBD2 (5 bases). Germline values: CDR1 SGHTA, CDR2 FQGNSA. The CDR3 loop spans 16 amino acids. V dropped 2 bases and J dropped 0 bases, with 12 bases sitting between them. The CDR3 loop is CASSLRPRGSTDTQYF. The CDR3, as DNA: TGTGCCAGCAGCTTAAGACCCCGGGGAAGCACAGATACGCAGTATTTT. The variable domain in full, completed from reference TRBV7-2 and TRBJ2-3, reads GAGVSQSPSNKVTEKGKDVELRCDPISGHTALYWYRQSLGQGLEFLIYFQGNSAPDKSGLPSDRFSAERTGGSVSTLTIQRTQQEDSAVYLCASSLRPRGSTDTQYFGPGTRLTVL.

The chain recombines TRBV30 with TRBJ2-5; TRBD2 matches 12 bases. With V trimmed by 0 bases and J by 2 bases, 7 bases remained unmatched. Per germline, CDR1 GTSNPN and CDR2 SVGIG (reference sequence). This CDR3 comprises 17 residues. The DNA for the CDR3 is TGTGCCTGGAGTGTACGAAGGACTAGCGGGGCACAAGAGACCCAGTACTTC. Protein product: CAWSVRRTSGAQETQYF.

V gene TRBV3-1 (or the pseudogene TRBV3-2) combines with J gene TRBJ1-3; D is perhaps TRBD1 (5 bases). CDR1 is LGHDT, CDR2 YNNKEL, per germline (reference sequence). This CDR3 has 14 residues. V was trimmed by 4 bases and J by 1 base, leaving 8 bases between them. The CDR3 here is CASSRQGSGNTIYF. The CDR3 nucleotides are TGTGCCAGCAGCCGGCAGGGTTCTGGAAACACCATATATTTT.